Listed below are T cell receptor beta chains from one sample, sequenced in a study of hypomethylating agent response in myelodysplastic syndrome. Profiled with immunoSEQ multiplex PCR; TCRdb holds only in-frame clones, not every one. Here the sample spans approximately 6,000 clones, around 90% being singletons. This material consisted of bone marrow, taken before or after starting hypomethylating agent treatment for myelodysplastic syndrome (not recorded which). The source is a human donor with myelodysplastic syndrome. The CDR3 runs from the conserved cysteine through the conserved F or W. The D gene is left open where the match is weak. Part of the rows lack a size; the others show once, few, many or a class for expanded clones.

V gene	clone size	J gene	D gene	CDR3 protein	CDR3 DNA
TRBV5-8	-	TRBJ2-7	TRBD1	CASSAGQVVVYEQYF	TGTGCCAGCAGCGCGGGACAGGTAGTGGTCTACGAGCAGTACTTC
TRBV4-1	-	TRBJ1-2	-	CASHPTTGGLPYGYTF	TGCGCCAGCCACCCCACCACCGGGGGGCTACCCTATGGCTACACCTTC
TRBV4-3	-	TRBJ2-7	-	CASSQGWGPYEQYF	TGCGCCAGCAGCCAAGGATGGGGTCCCTACGAGCAGTACTTC
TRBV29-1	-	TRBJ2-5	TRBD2	CSVGLAGGQETQYF	TGCAGCGTTGGACTAGCGGGAGGCCAAGAGACCCAGTACTTC
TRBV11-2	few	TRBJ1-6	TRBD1	CASRQGAGPLHF	TGTGCCAGCAGGCAGGGGGCAGGACCCCTCCACTTT
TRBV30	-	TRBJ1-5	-	CAWSTAQGHQPQHF	TGTGCCTGGAGTACCGCTCAGGGTCATCAGCCCCAGCATTTT
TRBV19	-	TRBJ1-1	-	CASSMRGLEAFF	TGTGCCAGTAGTATGCGGGGTTTGGAAGCTTTCTTT
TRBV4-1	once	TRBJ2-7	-	CASSQVWNGPRWSYEQYF	TGCGCCAGCAGCCAAGTTTGGAACGGCCCTAGGTGGTCCTACGAGCAGTACTTC
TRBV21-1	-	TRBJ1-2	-	CASSPPRDIRTPNYGYTF	TGTGCCAGCAGCCCCCCCCGGGACATCAGAACTCCTAACTATGGCTACACCTTC
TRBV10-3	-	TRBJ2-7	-	CAISESKGPHEQYF	TGTGCCATCAGTGAGTCGAAGGGTCCCCACGAGCAGTACTTC
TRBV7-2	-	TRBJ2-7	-	CASSLEGVYEQYF	TGTGCCAGCAGCTTAGAGGGAGTCTACGAGCAGTACTTC
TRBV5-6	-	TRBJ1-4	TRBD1	CASSYGTGNEKLFF	TGTGCCAGCAGCTACGGGACAGGGAATGAAAAACTGTTTTTT
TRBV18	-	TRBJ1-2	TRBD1	CASSPAGGTANYGYTF	TGTGCCAGCTCACCAGCAGGGGGCACCGCTAACTATGGCTACACCTTC
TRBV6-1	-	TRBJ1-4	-	CASSHQELNEKLFF	TGTGCCAGCTCGCACCAGGAACTCAATGAAAAACTGTTTTTT
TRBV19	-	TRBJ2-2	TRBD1	CASSMDRYPGELFF	TGTGCCAGTAGTATGGACAGGTACCCCGGGGAGCTGTTTTTT
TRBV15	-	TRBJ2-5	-	CATSRGGQGGWETQYF	TGTGCCACCAGCAGAGGCGGACAGGGAGGGTGGGAGACCCAGTACTTC
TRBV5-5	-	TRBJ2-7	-	CASSRDLYEQYF	TGTGCCAGCAGCAGGGATCTTTACGAGCAGTACTTC
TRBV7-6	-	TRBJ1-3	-	CASSLSPRRSLEAGNTIYF	TGTGCCAGCAGCTTGAGCCCGCGGCGTTCTCTTGAGGCCGGAAACACCATATATTTT
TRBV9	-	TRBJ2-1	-	CASSVGSSTEQFF	TGTGCCAGCAGCGTAGGATCTAGTACTGAGCAGTTCTTC
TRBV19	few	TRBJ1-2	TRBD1	CASSTDRGLWYTF	TGTGCCAGTAGTACCGACAGGGGGCTGTGGTACACCTTC
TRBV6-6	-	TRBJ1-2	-	CASSSTDRPLNYGYTF	TGTGCCAGCAGTTCGACGGACCGACCCCTTAACTATGGCTACACCTTC
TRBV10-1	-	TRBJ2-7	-	CASTGLARPYEQYF	TGCGCCAGCACCGGGCTTGCGAGACCTTACGAGCAGTACTTC
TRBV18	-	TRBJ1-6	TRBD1	CASSPTQGQAPVGNSPLHF	TGTGCCAGCTCACCAACCCAGGGACAGGCCCCAGTGGGGAATTCACCCCTCCACTTT
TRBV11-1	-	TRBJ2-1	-	CASSRAAASSYNEQFF	TGTGCCAGCAGCCGCGCTGCGGCCAGCTCCTACAATGAGCAGTTCTTC
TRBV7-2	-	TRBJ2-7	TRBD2	CASSSPSSGGLQYF	TGTGCCAGCAGCTCACCATCTAGCGGGGGGTTGCAGTACTTC
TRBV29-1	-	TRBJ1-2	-	CSVEQGINYGYTF	TGCAGCGTTGAGCAGGGGATAAACTATGGCTACACCTTC
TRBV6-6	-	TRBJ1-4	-	CASSYFGAQREKLFF	TGTGCCAGCAGTTACTTTGGGGCCCAGCGAGAAAAACTGTTTTTT
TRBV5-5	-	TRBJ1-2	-	CASSLTGTFYGYTF	TGTGCCAGCAGCTTGACCGGGACCTTCTATGGCTACACCTTC
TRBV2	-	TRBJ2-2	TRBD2	CASSEVLAGEGVFF	TGTGCCAGCAGTGAGGTTCTAGCGGGTGAGGGGGTGTTTTTT
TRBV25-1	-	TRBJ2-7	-	CASTKGQDYEQYF	TGTGCCAGCACCAAAGGCCAGGATTACGAGCAGTACTTC
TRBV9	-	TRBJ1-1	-	CASSVGVGGTEAFF	TGTGCCAGCAGCGTAGGCGTAGGGGGCACTGAAGCTTTCTTT
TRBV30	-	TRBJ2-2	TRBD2	CAWWGGENTGELFF	TGTGCCTGGTGGGGGGGGGAGAACACCGGGGAGCTGTTTTTT
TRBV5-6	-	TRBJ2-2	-	CASSALRRDGDTGELFF	TGTGCCAGCAGCGCGCTACGGAGGGACGGGGACACCGGGGAGCTGTTTTTT
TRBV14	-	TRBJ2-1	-	CASSQVQGAYNEQFF	TGTGCCAGCAGCCAAGTACAGGGAGCCTACAATGAGCAGTTCTTC
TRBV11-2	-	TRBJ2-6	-	CASSLDLDRGAGANVLTF	TGTGCCAGCAGCTTAGATTTGGACCGGGGAGCTGGGGCCAACGTCCTGACTTTC
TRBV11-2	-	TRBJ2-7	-	CASSPPGRVDEQYF	TGTGCCAGCAGCCCGCCGGGACGAGTGGACGAGCAGTACTTC
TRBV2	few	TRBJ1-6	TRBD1	CAKGQIDSPLHF	TGTGCCAAGGGACAGATTGATTCACCCCTCCACTTT
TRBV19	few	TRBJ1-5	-	CASSRQPNQPQHF	TGTGCCAGTAGTAGACAGCCCAATCAGCCCCAGCATTTT
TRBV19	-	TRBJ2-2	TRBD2	CASSRPGAGGPSTGELFF	TGTGCCAGTAGCCGTCCGGGAGCGGGGGGCCCTAGCACCGGGGAGCTGTTTTTT
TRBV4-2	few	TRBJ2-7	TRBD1	CASSPGQGEREQYF	TGTGCCAGCAGCCCGGGACAGGGGGAACGCGAGCAGTACTTC
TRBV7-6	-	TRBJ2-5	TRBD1	CASSQQGIVTQYF	TGTGCCAGCAGCCAACAGGGGATTGTGACCCAGTACTTC